In this sample, the clone carrying this TCR beta chain turned up many times. As yet, its antigen is unknown. TCRdb processed the 5' RACE reads anew with MiXCR; each CDR3 protein has one entry. The data show hundreds of thousands of distinct CDR3 sequences, over 8% seen once. The data were taken from a study of T cells after yellow fever vaccination. Study-wide results and caveats: Primary-vaccination clones mostly resurfaced post-booster (about 95% CD4, roughly 90% CD8). Overlap between CD4 and CD8 compartments was detected for a small share of clonotypes. The secondary response peaked faster, at day 5 versus 15, but was weaker.

Germline loops: CDR1 MNHEY, CDR2 SVGAGI. V was shortened by 3 bases and J by 1 base, with 6 bases between the two germline ends. CDR3 length equals 13 residues. The source of this sequence is a man between 18 and 35 years old who received the YFV17D yellow fever vaccine. The chain has TRBV6-5 and TRBJ1-1, with D hard to call. The input for sequencing was PBMCs, taken on the day of the first yellow fever vaccination. The CDR3 DNA reads TGTGCCAGCAGTTATGGTGAGAACACTGAAGCTTTCTTT. Translated, it gives CASSYGENTEAFF.